This T cell receptor (beta chain) was recorded in a study of blood T cell repertoires in COVID-19. Background on the study: COVID-19 samples collected from the United States, Italy and Spain covered acute and convalescent phases. T cells, B-cell-depleted T cells, or PBMCs provided the cDNA or gDNA that served as material.

In the study's own analysis: Nucleated cell counts were estimated from reference gene primer amplification. The data were produced by immunoSEQ multiplex PCR, yet TCRdb's version contains in-frame clones alone and is incomplete. V and J calls and clone size are as listed in that table; D and trimming were resolved from the DNA. The data hold about 480,000 clones, with about 88% observed a single time. There are 15 residues in the CDR3. V shed 3 bases, J shed 5 bases, and the junction held 5 bases outside the gene matches. In germline, CDR1 is LGHNT, CDR2 FRNRAP. Seattle participants joined during active infection and were tracked over time.

Sequenced sample: peripheral blood. The clonotype comes from a man aged 18 to 35 with COVID-19, enrolled during active disease. V gene TRBV12-5 combines with J gene TRBJ1-5; 9 nucleotides agree with TRBD1. The CDR3 sequence is CASGLRQGEYQPQHF. For the CDR3, the DNA is TGTGCTAGTGGTTTACGACAGGGGGAATATCAGCCCCAGCATTTT.